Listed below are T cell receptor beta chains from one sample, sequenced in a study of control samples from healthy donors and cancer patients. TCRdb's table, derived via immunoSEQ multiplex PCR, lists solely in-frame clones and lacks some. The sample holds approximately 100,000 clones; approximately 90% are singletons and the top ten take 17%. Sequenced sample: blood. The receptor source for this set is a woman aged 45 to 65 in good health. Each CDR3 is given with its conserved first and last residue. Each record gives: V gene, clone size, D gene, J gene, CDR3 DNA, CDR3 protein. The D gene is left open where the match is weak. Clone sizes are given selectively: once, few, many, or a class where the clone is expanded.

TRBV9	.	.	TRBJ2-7	TGTGCCAGCAGCGTAGACGAGACATTTTCCTACGAGCAGTACTTC	CASSVDETFSYEQYF
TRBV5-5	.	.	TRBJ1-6	TGTGCCAGCAGCTTGGGCCCCGGCCGCGCCAATAATTCACCCCTCCACTTT	CASSLGPGRANNSPLHF
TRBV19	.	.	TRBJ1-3	TGTGCCACACAGACGGGAAGAAACACCATATATTTT	CATQTGRNTIYF
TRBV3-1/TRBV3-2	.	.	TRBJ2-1	TGTGCCAGCAGCCCTTGGTCGGGACGGAGCTCCTACAATGAGCAGTTCTTC	CASSPWSGRSSYNEQFF
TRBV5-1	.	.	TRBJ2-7	TGCGCCAGCCGGCCTAAGGGGGGCCAGACCTACGAGCAGTACTTC	CASRPKGGQTYEQYF
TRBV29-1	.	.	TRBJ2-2	TGCAGCGTTGGGGGGGGACAGCCGAACACCGGGGAGCTGTTTTTT	CSVGGGQPNTGELFF
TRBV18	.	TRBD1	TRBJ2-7	TGTGCCAGCTCACCAGGACAGGGGCTCGGGGTCGGTTACTTC	CASSPGQGLGVGYF
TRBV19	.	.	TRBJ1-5	TGTGCCAGCAACGTAAACAGAAATCAGCCCCAGCATTTT	CASNVNRNQPQHF
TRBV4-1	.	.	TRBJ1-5	TGCGCCAGCAGCCAAGTAATTGGGGGCGATAGCAATCAGCCCCAGCATTTT	CASSQVIGGDSNQPQHF
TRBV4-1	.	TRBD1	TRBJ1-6	TGCGCCAGCAGCCACTCTACCGGGGACAGGGCGGATTCACCCCTCTACTTT	CASSHSTGDRADSPLYF
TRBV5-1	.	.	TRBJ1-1	TGCGCCAGCAGCTTGGTTACGCCGGGACCGAATCTTGAAGCTTTCTTT	CASSLVTPGPNLEAFF
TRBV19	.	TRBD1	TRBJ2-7	TGTGCCACCTCGACAGGGTGGATGGAGCAGTACTTC	CATSTGWMEQYF
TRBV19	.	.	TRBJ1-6	TGTGCCAGTAGTATCAACCAGGGGACCTATAATTCACCCCTCCACTTT	CASSINQGTYNSPLHF
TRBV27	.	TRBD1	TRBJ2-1	TGTGCCAGCAGTACTCACCAAACAGGGGCCTCCTACAATGAGCAGTTCTTC	CASSTHQTGASYNEQFF
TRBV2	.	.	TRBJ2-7	TGTGCCAGCAGTGATCGGTTCTACGAGCAGTACTTC	CASSDRFYEQYF
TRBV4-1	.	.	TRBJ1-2	TGCGCCAGCAGCCCCCCAACAGGGTCCTATGGCTACACCTTC	CASSPPTGSYGYTF
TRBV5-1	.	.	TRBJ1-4	TGCGCCAGCAGCCCAATTCCTCCCCCTAATGAAAAACTGTTTTTT	CASSPIPPPNEKLFF
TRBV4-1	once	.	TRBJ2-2	TGCGCCAGCAGCCAAGCCCCCGGGGAGCTGTTTTTT	CASSQAPGELFF
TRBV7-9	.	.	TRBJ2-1	TGTGCCAGCAGCCGGAACTCGGGATGGGTCTTC	CASSRNSGWVF
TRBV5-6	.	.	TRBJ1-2	TGTGCCAGCAGCTTTAACTATGGCTACACCTTC	CASSFNYGYTF
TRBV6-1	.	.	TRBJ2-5	TGTGCCAGCAGTGGGGTTAGCAGACAGTTGCACGCGACCCAGTACTTC	CASSGVSRQLHATQYF
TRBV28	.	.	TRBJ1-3	TGTGCCAGCAGTTCAGGGTTCACCATATATTTT	CASSSGFTIYF
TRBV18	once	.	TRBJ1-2	TGTGCCAGCTCACCAGGGGGTATGGTCTATGGCTACACCTTC	CASSPGGMVYGYTF
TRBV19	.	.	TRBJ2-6	TGTGCCAGTAGTATCTCAGGGAACTCTGGGGCCAACGTCCTGACTTTC	CASSISGNSGANVLTF
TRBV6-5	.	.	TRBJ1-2	TGTGCCACCTCAGACGGGCTCGGAGGCTACACCTTC	CATSDGLGGYTF
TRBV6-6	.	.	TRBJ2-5	TGTGCCAGCAGTTACGGTCAGGGCCTTAACCAAGAGACCCAGTACTTC	CASSYGQGLNQETQYF
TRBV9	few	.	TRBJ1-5	TGTGCCAGCGGGGGCAGCCCGATAGGGCAGCCCCAGCATTTT	CASGGSPIGQPQHF
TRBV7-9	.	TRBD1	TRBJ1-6	TGTGCCAGCAGCCCTAACAGGGGAGGGTCACCCCTCCACTTT	CASSPNRGGSPLHF
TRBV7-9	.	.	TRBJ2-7	TGTGCCAGCAGCCCTTGGGCAGTTCCCCCTGGGGAGCAGTACTTC	CASSPWAVPPGEQYF
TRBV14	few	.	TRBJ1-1	TGTGCCAGCAGCCAAACAGCGAACACTGAAGCTTTCTTT	CASSQTANTEAFF
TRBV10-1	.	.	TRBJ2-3	TGCGCCAGCAGTGAACCAGCGAACACAGATACGCAGTATTTT	CASSEPANTDTQYF
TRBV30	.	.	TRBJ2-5	TGTGCCTGGAGTGACGGACTGGAAGAGACCCAGTACTTC	CAWSDGLEETQYF
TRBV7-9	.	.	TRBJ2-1	TGTGCCAGCAGCAACCCGGAGGGCCTCAGCTCCTACAATGAGCAGTTCTTC	CASSNPEGLSSYNEQFF
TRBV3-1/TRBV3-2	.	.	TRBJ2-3	TGTGCCAGCAGCCAGGCAGATACGCAGTATTTT	CASSQADTQYF
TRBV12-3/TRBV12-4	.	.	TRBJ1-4	TGTGCCAGCAGGTCAACTAATGAAAAACTGTTTTTT	CASRSTNEKLFF
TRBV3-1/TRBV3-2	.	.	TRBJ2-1	TGTGCCAGCAGCCAAGATCGTGACCGTCGGGGGTACAATGAGCAGTTCTTC	CASSQDRDRRGYNEQFF
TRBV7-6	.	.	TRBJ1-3	TGTGCCAGCAGCTTGGTTAATGGCGTCTCTGGAAACACCATATATTTT	CASSLVNGVSGNTIYF
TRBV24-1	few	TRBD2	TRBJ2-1	TGTGCCACCAGTGATGCTAGCGGGAACTACAATGAGCAGTTCTTC	CATSDASGNYNEQFF
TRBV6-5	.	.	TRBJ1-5	TGTGCCGCAAGTGCCCAGCCAAATCAGCCCCAGCATTTT	CAASAQPNQPQHF
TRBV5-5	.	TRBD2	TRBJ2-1	TGTGCCAGCAGCTTTCGACTAGCGGGAGGGCCTCGGGATGAGCAGTTCTTC	CASSFRLAGGPRDEQFF
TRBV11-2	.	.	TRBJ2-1	TGTGCCAGCAGCTTCAAACCGAGCTCCTACAATGAGCAGTTCTTC	CASSFKPSSYNEQFF
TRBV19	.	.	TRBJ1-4	TGTGCCACTCATACAGGGAGGATGGGGGAAAAACTGTTTTTT	CATHTGRMGEKLFF
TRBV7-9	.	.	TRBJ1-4	TGTGCCAGCAGCCCGCAAGCTGGGGGGGCTGAAAAACTGTTTTTT	CASSPQAGGAEKLFF